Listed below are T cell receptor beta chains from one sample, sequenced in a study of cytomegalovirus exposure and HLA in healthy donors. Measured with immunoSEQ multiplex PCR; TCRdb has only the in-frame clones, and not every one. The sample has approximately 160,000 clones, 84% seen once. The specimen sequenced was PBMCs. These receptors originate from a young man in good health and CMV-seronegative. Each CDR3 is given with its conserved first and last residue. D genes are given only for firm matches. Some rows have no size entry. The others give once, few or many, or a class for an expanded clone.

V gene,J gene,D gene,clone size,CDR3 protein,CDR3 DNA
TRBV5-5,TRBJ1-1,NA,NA,CASSLFSSDTEAFF,TGTGCCAGCAGCTTGTTTTCCTCGGACACTGAAGCTTTCTTT
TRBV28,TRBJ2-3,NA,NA,CASSLTHGDTQYF,TGTGCCAGCAGTTTAACTCACGGAGATACGCAGTATTTT
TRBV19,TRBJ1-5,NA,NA,CASSIGGNQPQHF,TGTGCCAGTAGTATTGGGGGGAATCAGCCCCAGCATTTT
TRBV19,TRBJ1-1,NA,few,CASTTRGREAFF,TGTGCCAGTACTACAAGGGGAAGAGAAGCTTTCTTT
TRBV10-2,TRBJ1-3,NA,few,CASRDLRQVGNTIYF,TGCGCCAGCAGAGACCTAAGACAGGTTGGAAACACCATATATTTT
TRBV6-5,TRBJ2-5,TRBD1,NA,CASSNRDRGPPGPYF,TGTGCCAGCAGTAACCGGGACAGGGGGCCTCCGGGGCCGTACTTC
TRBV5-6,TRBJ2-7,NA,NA,CASSYGGLLYEQYF,TGTGCCAGCAGCTATGGTGGTCTACTCTACGAGCAGTACTTC
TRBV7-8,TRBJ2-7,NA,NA,CASGVRLNEQYF,TGTGCCAGCGGAGTACGGTTGAACGAGCAGTACTTC
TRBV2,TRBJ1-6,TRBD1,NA,CASRGGTGVGSPLHF,TGTGCCAGCAGAGGAGGGACAGGGGTTGGTTCACCCCTCCACTTT
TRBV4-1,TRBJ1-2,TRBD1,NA,CASSQDPGQGAGYGYTF,TGCGCCAGCAGCCAAGATCCGGGACAGGGAGCAGGGTATGGCTACACCTTC
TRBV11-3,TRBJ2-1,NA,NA,CASSRTTNEQFF,TGTGCCAGCAGTCGGACTACTAATGAGCAGTTCTTC
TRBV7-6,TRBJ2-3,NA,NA,CASSLASAGRLPDTQYF,TGTGCCAGCAGCTTAGCTTCCGCGGGGCGCCTCCCAGATACGCAGTATTTT
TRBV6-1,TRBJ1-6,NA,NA,CASSSQWGDSPLHF,TGTGCCAGCAGTTCGCAGTGGGGAGATTCACCCCTCCACTTT
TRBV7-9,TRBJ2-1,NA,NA,CASSLGLDNEQFF,TGTGCCAGCAGCTTAGGGCTGGACAATGAGCAGTTCTTC
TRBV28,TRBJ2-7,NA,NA,CASSPGLGGSEQYF,TGTGCCAGCAGTCCCGGACTAGGGGGTTCCGAGCAGTACTTC
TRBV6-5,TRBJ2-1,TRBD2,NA,CASSYTGGFNEQFF,TGTGCCAGCAGTTACACGGGGGGGTTCAATGAGCAGTTCTTC
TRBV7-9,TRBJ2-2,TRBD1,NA,CASSLQGLTGELVF,TGTGCCAGCAGCCTACAGGGGCTCACCGGGGAGCTGGTTTTT
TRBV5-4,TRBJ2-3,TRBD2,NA,CASSSRSGGALGTDTQYF,TGTGCCAGCAGCTCCAGAAGCGGGGGGGCTTTGGGAACAGATACGCAGTATTTT
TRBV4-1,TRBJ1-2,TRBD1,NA,CASSQEIRDRGSGYTF,TGCGCCAGCAGCCAAGAAATCCGGGACAGGGGGTCGGGCTACACCTTC
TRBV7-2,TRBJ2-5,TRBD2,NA,CASIQAGGLETQYF,TGTGCCAGCATCCAAGCGGGAGGGTTGGAGACCCAGTACTTC
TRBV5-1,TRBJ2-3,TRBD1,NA,CASRPGTGGRDTQYF,TGCGCCAGCAGGCCCGGGACAGGGGGGCGAGATACGCAGTATTTT
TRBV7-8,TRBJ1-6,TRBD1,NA,CASSFFPTGTANSPLHF,TGTGCCAGCAGCTTTTTCCCCACCGGGACAGCTAATTCACCCCTCCACTTT
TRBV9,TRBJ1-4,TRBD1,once,CASPGQGAGEKLFF,TGTGCCAGCCCCGGACAGGGGGCGGGAGAAAAACTGTTTTTT
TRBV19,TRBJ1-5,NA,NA,CASSIRGYSNQPQHF,TGTGCCAGTAGTATTCGGGGATATAGCAATCAGCCCCAGCATTTT
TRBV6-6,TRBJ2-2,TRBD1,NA,CASTGDRGENTGELFF,TGTGCCAGCACTGGAGACAGGGGCGAGAACACCGGGGAGCTGTTTTTT
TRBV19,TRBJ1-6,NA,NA,CASNPRRQLENSPLHF,TGTGCCAGTAACCCTCGGCGACAGTTAGAAAATTCACCCCTCCACTTT
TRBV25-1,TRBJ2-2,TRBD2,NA,CANSEWRSGRVNTGELFF,TGTGCCAACAGTGAATGGAGGAGCGGGAGGGTGAACACCGGGGAGCTGTTTTTT
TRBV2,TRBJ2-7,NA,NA,CASTRGLNSYEQYF,TGTGCCAGCACTCGCGGCCTGAACTCCTACGAGCAGTACTTC
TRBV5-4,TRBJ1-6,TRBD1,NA,CASSFGSDRGTPLHF,TGTGCCAGCAGCTTCGGCAGCGACAGGGGAACTCCCCTCCACTTT
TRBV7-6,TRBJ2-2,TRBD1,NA,CASSLGGGRTGELFF,TGTGCCAGCAGCTTAGGAGGGGGCAGAACCGGGGAGCTGTTTTTT
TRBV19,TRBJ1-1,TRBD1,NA,CATGTGMNTEAFF,TGTGCCACCGGGACAGGCATGAACACTGAAGCTTTCTTT
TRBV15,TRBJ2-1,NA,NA,CATSPWPRRRHNEQFF,TGTGCCACCAGCCCTTGGCCAAGGAGGAGGCACAATGAGCAGTTCTTC
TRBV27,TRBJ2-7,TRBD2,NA,CASSSRTSPAYEQYF,TGTGCCAGCAGTTCGAGGACTAGCCCAGCCTACGAGCAGTACTTC
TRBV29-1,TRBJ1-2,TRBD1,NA,CSVRRRGQGDHGYTF,TGCAGCGTGCGCCGACGGGGACAGGGCGACCATGGCTACACCTTC
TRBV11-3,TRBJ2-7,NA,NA,CASSLDGTVNSYEQYF,TGTGCCAGCAGCTTAGATGGGACTGTAAACTCCTACGAGCAGTACTTC
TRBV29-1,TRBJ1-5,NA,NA,CSARTGIEPQHF,TGCAGCGCACGGACCGGGATTGAGCCCCAGCATTTT
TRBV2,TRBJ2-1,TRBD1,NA,CASRDRVYEQFF,TGTGCCAGCAGGGACAGGGTCTACGAGCAGTTCTTC
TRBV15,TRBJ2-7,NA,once,CATSGGLDEQYF,TGTGCCACCAGCGGAGGTTTAGACGAGCAGTACTTC
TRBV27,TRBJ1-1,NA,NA,CASSSRPGSTEAFF,TGTGCCAGCAGTTCCCGTCCCGGGTCCACTGAAGCTTTCTTT
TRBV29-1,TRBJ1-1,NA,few,CSVQEAEAFF,TGCAGCGTCCAGGAGGCAGAAGCTTTCTTT
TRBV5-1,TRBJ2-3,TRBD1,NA,CASRTGVRSTDTQYF,TGCGCCAGCAGGACAGGGGTGAGGAGCACAGATACGCAGTATTTT
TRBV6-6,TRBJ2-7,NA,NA,CASSYVRDEQYF,TGTGCCAGCAGTTATGTGAGGGACGAGCAGTACTTC
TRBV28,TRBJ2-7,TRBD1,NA,CASTPDRGGYEQYF,TGTGCCAGCACCCCGGACAGGGGAGGCTACGAGCAGTACTTC
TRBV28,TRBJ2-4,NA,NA,CASIPEAELAKNIQYF,TGTGCCAGCATCCCAGAGGCCGAGCTAGCCAAAAACATTCAGTACTTC
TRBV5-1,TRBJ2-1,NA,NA,CASSLDLNEQFF,TGCGCCAGCAGCTTGGACCTAAATGAGCAGTTCTTC